The 3 T cell receptor beta chains given below trace back to one sample, sequenced in a study of T-cell memory formation after mild COVID-19. TCRdb re-called the 5' RACE reads through MiXCR, storing one row per CDR3 protein. The sample shows about 150,000 distinct CDR3 sequences, 10% to 15% of them seen only once. Sequenced: PBMCs or a T cell subset sorted from them (not recorded which). The receptor set was obtained from a young man who had mild COVID-19 (a few samples of this study predate the infection). Cell type and time point are not known.

In its sample, this clonotype was seen a few times. In nucleotides, the CDR3 is TGTGCCAGCAGTTTAACGGGGGGAGCGGACAGAAACACTGAAGCTTTCTTT. It codes for CASSLTGGADRNTEAFF. The chain combines TRBV28 with TRBJ1-1; D may be TRBD1 (6 bases). Per the germline V gene, CDR1 is MDHEN and CDR2 is SYDVKM. This CDR3 spans 17 amino acids. Trimming took 2 bases from V and 2 from J, leaving 18 bases between them.

This clonotype was detected only a few times. The chain recombines TRBV7-3 with TRBJ2-3; D is perhaps TRBD2 (6 bases). V gave up 1 base and J gave up 2 bases, with 13 bases separating them. The CDR3 length is 16 residues. Germline values: CDR1 SGHTA, CDR2 FQGTGA. CDR3 amino acids: CASSLNPAGTTDTQYF. In nucleotides, the CDR3 is TGTGCCAGCAGCTTAAACCCAGCGGGCACCACAGATACGCAGTATTTT.

This chain joins TRBV5-5 and TRBJ1-1, with 7 positions matching TRBD1. With V trimmed by 4 bases and J by 6 bases, 6 bases remained unmatched. Germline assignment: CDR1 SGHKS and CDR2 YYEKEE (reference sequence). CDR3 length: 13 residues. CDR3 in DNA: TGTGCCAGCAGCAACGACAGGGCGGCTGAAGCTTTCTTT. Translated: CASSNDRAAEAFF. The full variable domain, with the rest looked up from reference TRBV5-5 and TRBJ1-1, is DAGVTQSPTHLIKTRGQQVTLRCSPISGHKSVSWYQQVLGQGPQFIFQYYEKEERGRGNFPDRFSARQFPNYSSELNVNALLLGDSALYLCASSNDRAAEAFFGQGTRLTVV.